Here is one T cell receptor beta chain with its context. Its matching antigen is unknown. It was at deep level that the assay was run. Assay: immunoSEQ multiplex PCR; the TCRdb copy retains only in-frame clones and omits some. The sample has some 2,500,000 clones; 85% to 95% are singletons. Germline V gives CDR1 MDHEN, CDR2 SYDVKM. CDR3 length: 15 amino acids. With 4 bases removed from V and 2 bases from J, the gap between germline ends came to 13 bases. Donors were healthy HIV-negative adults without recent acute infections or vaccinations. These data come from a study of shared clonotypes between healthy human individuals. Study results and caveats: Only a few donors were included, so the genetic and exposure-history diversity represented was limited.

This clonotype was sampled from a man aged 18 to 30 in good health. Some clones in this sample may be carry-over from other donors' samples. The sequencing sample was made of naive CD4+ T cells from PBMCs. Subset denoted: CD45RA+ positively selected. The rearrangement joins TRBV28 to TRBJ2-3; maybe TRBD1 (5 bases). The CDR3 sequence: CASSSSREYTDTQYF. The DNA of the CDR3 is TGTGCCAGCAGTTCCTCCAGGGAATACACAGATACGCAGTATTTT.